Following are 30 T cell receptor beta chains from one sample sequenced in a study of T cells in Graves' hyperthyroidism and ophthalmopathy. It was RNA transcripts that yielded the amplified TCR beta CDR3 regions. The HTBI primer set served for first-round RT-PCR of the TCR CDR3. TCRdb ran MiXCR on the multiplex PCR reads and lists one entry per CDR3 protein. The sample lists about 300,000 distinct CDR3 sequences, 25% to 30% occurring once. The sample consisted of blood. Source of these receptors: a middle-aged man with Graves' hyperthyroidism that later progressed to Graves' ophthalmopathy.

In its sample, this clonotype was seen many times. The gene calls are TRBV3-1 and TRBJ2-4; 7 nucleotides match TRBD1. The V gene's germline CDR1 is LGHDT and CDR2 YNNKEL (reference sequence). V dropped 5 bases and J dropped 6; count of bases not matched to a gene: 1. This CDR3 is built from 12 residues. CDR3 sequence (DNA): TGTGCCAGCAGCACAGGGGCAAACATTCAGTACTTC. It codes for CASSTGANIQYF.

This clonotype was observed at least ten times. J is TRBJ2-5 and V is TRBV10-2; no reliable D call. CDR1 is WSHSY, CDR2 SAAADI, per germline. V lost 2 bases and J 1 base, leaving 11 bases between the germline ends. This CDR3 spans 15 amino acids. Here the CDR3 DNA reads TGCGCCAGCAGTGAGGGGCCCAGTACCCAAGAGACCCAGTACTTC. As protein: CASSEGPSTQETQYF.

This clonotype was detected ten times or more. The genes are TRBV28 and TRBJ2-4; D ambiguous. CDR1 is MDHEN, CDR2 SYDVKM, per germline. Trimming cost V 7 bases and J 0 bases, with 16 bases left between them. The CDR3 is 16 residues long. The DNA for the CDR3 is TGTGCCAGCACCCTGGGCCGCAGACTAGCCAAAAACATTCAGTACTTC. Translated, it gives CASTLGRRLAKNIQYF.

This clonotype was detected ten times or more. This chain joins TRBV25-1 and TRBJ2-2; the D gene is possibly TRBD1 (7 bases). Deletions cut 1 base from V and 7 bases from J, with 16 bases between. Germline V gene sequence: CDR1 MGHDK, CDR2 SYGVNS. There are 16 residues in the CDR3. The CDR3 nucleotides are TGTGCCAGCAGTGAATTGTTGGGCAGGGGGGACGGGGAGCTGTTTTTT. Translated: CASSELLGRGDGELFF.

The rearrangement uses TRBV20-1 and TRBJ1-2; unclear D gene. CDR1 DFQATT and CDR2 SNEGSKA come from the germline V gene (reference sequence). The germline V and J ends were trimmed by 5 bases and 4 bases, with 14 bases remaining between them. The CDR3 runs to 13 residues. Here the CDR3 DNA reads TGCAGTGCTCTTAAGGCCGAATCCTATGGCTACACCTTC. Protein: CSALKAESYGYTF.

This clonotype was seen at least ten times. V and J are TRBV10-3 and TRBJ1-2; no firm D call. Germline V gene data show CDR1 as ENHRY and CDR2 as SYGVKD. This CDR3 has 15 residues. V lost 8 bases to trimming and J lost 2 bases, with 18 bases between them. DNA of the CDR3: TGTGCCATCGCCGGCGACATAGGTGCGAACTATGGCTACACCTTC. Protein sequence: CAIAGDIGANYGYTF.

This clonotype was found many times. The chain's CDR3 is CASSNRGAAEETQYF. The CDR3 DNA reads as TGTGCCAGCAGCAACCGGGGGGCAGCGGAAGAGACCCAGTACTTC. The chain joins TRBV6-1 to TRBJ2-5; weak D call: TRBD2 (7 bases). V was trimmed by 6 bases and J by 3 bases, leaving 17 bases between them. The CDR3 sequence is 15 residues long. Germline CDR1 MNHNS, CDR2 SASEGT.

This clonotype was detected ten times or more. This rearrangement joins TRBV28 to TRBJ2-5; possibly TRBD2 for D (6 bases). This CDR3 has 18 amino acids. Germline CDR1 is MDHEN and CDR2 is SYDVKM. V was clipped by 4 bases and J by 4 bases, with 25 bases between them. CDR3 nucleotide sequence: TGTGCCAGCAGTTCCCTCCCCCCGGACTCGGGAGCGCGAGAGACCCAGTACTTC. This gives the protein CASSSLPPDSGARETQYF.

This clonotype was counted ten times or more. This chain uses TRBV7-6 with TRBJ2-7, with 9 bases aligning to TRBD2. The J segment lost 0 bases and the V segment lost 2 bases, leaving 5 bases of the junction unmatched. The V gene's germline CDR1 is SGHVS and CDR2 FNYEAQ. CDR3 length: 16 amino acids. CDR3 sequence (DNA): TGTGCCAGCAGCTTACGAGCGGGAGGACTCTCCTACGAGCAGTACTTC. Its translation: CASSLRAGGLSYEQYF.

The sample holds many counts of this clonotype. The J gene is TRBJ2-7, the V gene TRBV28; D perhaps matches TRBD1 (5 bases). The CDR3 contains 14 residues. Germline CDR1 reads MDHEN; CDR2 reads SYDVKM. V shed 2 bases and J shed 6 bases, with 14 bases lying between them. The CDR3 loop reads CASSLDWGASEQYF. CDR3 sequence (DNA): TGTGCCAGCAGTTTAGATTGGGGCGCTTCCGAGCAGTACTTC.

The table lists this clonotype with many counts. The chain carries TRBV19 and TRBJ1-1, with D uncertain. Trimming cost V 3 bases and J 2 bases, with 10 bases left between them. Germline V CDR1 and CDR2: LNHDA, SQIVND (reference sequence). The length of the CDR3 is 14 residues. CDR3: CASSISAVNTEAFF. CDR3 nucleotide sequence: TGTGCCAGTAGTATTTCGGCAGTTAACACTGAAGCTTTCTTT.

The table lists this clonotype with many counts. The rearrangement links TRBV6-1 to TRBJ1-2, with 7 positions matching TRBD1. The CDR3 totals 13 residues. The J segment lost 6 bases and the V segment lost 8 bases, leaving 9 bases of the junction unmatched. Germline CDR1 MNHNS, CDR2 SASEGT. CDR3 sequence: CASGNRGGHGYTF. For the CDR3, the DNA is TGTGCCAGCGGAAACAGGGGAGGCCATGGCTACACCTTC.

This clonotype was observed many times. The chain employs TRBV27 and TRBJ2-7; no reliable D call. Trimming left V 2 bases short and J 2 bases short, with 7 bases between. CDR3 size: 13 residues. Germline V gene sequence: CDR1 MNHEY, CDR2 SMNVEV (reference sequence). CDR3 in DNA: TGTGCCAGCAGTTTAGGGAAAACCTACGAGCAGTACTTC. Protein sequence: CASSLGKTYEQYF.

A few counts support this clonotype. CDR3 region: CASRFGTENYGYTF. In DNA, the CDR3 is TGTGCCAGCAGATTCGGGACGGAGAACTATGGCTACACCTTC. The chain recombines TRBV28 with TRBJ1-2; tentatively, D is TRBD1 (5 bases). There are 14 residues in the CDR3. Trimming took 6 bases from V and 2 from J, leaving 13 bases between them. The germline V gene has CDR1 MDHEN and CDR2 SYDVKM.

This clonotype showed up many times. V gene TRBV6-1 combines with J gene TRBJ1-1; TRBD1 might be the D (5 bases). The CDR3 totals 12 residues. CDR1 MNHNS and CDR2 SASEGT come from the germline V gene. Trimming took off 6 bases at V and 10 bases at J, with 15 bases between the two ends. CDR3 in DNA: TGTGCCAGCAGAGAGGGGCGCGGATCAGCTTTCTTT. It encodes CASREGRGSAFF.

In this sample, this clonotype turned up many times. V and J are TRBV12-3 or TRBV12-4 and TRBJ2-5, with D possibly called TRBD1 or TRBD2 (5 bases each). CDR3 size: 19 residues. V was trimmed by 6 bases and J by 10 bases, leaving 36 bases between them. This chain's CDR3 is CASSQTPRVVGRSPRDQYF. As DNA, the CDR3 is TGTGCCAGCAGCCAGACACCCCGTGTGGTGGGGCGGAGCCCCCGGGACCAGTACTTC.

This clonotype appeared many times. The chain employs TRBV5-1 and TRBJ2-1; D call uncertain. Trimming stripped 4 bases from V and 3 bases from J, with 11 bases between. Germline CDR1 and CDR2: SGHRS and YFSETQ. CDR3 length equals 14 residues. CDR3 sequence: CASSPEVHYNEQFF. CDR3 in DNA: TGCGCCAGCAGCCCAGAGGTTCACTACAATGAGCAGTTCTTC.

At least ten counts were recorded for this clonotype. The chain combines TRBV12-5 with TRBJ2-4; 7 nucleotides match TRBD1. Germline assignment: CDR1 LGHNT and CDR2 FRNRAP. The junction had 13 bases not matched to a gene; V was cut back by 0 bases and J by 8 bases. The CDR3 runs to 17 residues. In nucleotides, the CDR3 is TGTGCTAGTGGTTTGGTACTGAAGGGGGCTAGGTTCGACATTCAGTACTTC. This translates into CASGLVLKGARFDIQYF.

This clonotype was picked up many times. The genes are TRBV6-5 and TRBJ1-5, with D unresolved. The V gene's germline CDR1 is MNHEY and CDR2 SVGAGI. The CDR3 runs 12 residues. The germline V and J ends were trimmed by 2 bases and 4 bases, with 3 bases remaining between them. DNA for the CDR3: TGTGCCAGCAGTTACAAGAATCAGCCCCAGCATTTT. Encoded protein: CASSYKNQPQHF.

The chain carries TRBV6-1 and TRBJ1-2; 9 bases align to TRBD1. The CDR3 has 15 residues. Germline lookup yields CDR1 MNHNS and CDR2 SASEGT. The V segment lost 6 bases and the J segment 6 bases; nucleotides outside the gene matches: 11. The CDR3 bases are TGTGCCAGCAGGGGGGGACAGGGACGGAGTGATGGCTACACCTTC. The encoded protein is CASRGGQGRSDGYTF.

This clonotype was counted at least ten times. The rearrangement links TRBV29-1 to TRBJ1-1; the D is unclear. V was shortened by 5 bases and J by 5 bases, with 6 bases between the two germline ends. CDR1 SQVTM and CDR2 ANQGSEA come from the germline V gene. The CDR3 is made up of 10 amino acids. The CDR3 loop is CSVHVTEAFF. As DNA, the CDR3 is TGCAGCGTTCACGTAACTGAAGCTTTCTTT.

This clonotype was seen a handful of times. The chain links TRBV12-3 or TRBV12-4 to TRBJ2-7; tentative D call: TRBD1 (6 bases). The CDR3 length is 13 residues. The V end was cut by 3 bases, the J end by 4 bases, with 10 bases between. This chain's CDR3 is CASSFQGFYEQYF. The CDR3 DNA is TGTGCCAGCAGTTTCCAGGGGTTTTACGAGCAGTACTTC.

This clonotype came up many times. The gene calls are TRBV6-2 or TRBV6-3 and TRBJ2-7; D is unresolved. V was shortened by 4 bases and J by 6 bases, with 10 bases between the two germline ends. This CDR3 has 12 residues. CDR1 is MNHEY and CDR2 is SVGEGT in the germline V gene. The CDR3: CASSSPPPEQYF. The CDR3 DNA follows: TGTGCCAGCAGTTCACCGCCGCCCGAGCAGTACTTC.

CDR3 loop: CASSSTGTLYF. The CDR3 nucleotides are TGTGCCAGCAGCTCTACCGGGACCCTCTACTTC. The V gene is TRBV7-6, the J gene TRBJ2-7; D could derive from TRBD1 or TRBD2 (5 bases each). Deletions cut 4 bases from V and 13 bases from J, with 14 bases between. The CDR3 spans 11 residues. CDR1 is SGHVS, CDR2 FNYEAQ, per germline.

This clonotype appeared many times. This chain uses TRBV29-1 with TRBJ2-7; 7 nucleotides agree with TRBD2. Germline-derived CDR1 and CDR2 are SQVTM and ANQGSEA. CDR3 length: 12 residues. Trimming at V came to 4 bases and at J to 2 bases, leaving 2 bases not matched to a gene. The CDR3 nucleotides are TGCAGCGTTGGGGGGGGTACCTACGAGCAGTACTTC. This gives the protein CSVGGGTYEQYF.

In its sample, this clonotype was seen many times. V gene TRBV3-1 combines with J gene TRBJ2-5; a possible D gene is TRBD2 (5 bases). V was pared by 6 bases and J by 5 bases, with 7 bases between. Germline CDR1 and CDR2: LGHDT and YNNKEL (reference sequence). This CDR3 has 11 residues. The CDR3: CASRGAETQYF. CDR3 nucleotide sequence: TGTGCCAGCAGGGGAGCGGAGACCCAGTACTTC.

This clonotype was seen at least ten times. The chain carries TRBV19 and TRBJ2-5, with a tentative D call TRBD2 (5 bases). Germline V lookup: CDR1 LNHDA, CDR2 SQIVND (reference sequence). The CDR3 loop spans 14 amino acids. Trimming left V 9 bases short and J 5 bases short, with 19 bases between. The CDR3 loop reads CASAQRSAEETQYF. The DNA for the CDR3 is TGTGCCAGCGCACAGCGGTCGGCTGAGGAGACCCAGTACTTC.

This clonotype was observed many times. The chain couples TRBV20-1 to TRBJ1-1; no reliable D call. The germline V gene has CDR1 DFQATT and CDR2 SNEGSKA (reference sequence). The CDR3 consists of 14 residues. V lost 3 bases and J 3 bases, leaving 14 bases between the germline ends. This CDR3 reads CSASGVVGDTEAFF. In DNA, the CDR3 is TGCAGTGCTAGCGGGGTCGTCGGGGACACTGAAGCTTTCTTT.

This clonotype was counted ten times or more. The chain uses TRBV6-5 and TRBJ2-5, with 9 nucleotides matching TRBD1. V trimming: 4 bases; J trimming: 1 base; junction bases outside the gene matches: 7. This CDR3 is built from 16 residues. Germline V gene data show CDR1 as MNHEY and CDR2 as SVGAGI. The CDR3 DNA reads TGTGCCAGCAGTTGGCCGGGACAGGGAATCCAAGAGACCCAGTACTTC. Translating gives CASSWPGQGIQETQYF.

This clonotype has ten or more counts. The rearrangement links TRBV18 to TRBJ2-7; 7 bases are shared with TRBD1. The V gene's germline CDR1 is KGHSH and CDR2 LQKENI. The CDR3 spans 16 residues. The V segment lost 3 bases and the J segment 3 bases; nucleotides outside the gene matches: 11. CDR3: CASSPTPTGSSYEQYF. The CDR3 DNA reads TGTGCCAGCTCACCGACCCCGACAGGGAGCAGCTACGAGCAGTACTTC.